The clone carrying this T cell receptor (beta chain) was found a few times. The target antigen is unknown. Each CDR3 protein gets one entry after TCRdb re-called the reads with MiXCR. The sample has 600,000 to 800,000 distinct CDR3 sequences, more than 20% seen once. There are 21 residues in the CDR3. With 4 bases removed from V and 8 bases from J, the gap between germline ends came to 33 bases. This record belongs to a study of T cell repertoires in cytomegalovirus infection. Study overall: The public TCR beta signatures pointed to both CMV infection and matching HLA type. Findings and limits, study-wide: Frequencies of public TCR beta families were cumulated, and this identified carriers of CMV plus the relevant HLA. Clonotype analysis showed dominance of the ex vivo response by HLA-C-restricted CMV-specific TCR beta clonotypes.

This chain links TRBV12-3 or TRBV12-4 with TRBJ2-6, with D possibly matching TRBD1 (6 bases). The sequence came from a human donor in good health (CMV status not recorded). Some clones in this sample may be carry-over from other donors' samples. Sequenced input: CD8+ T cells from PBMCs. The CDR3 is CASSSSNWGLSGALGTNVLTF. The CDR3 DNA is TGTGCCAGCAGTTCTTCTAACTGGGGCCTCTCAGGGGCACTCGGGACCAACGTCCTGACTTTC.